This T cell receptor beta chain was documented in a study of beta chain features in type 1 diabetes. Isolation of CD4+ naive, central memory, regulatory and stem cell-like memory cells was achieved by sorting via CD45RO/CCR7/CD25/CD127/CD95/CD27. This clone came up a few times. What was sequenced were expressed TCRB transcripts, since all of the isolated RNA had been reverse transcribed. Measured with immunoSEQ multiplex PCR; TCRdb has only the in-frame clones, and not every one. The sample lists more than 300,000 clones, roughly 13% seen once, with 0.017% in the top ten. V was clipped by 5 bases and J by 5 bases, with 18 bases between them. The CDR3 runs to 15 residues. Germline CDR1 and CDR2: SGHTA and FQGTGA.

The gene calls are TRBV7-3 and TRBJ2-5, with D tentatively TRBD2 (5 bases). The source of this sequence is a man between 18 and 29 years old in good health. The sequencing input was naive CD4+ T cells from blood. This CDR3 reads CASSARTGKWETQYF. Written as DNA, the CDR3 is TGTGCCAGCAGCGCGCGGACGGGAAAGTGGGAGACCCAGTACTTC.